Listed below are T cell receptor beta chains from one sample, sequenced in a study of blood T cell repertoires in COVID-19. Repertoires were generated with immunoSEQ multiplex PCR, while TCRdb's copy carries only in-frame clones and drops some. Here the sample spans 200,000 to 250,000 clones, roughly 84% being singletons. Sequenced: peripheral blood. These receptors came from a woman between 45 and 65 years old with acute or convalescent COVID-19. CDR3s include the opening cysteine and the closing phenylalanine or tryptophan. D genes are given only for firm matches. Expanded clones get a size class; other rows say once, few or many, or leave the size out.

TRBJ1-5	few	TRBD1	TRBV6-5	CASRHLRGHQPQHF	TGTGCCAGCAGGCACTTAAGGGGGCATCAGCCCCAGCATTTT
TRBJ1-6	once	.	TRBV5-1	CASSLGGLGNSPLHF	TGCGCCAGCAGCTTGGGGGGCTTAGGGAATTCACCCCTCCACTTT
TRBJ1-3	.	.	TRBV7-9	CASSYGQTSGNTIYF	TGTGCCAGCAGTTATGGACAGACCTCTGGAAACACCATATATTTT
TRBJ2-7	.	.	TRBV4-1	CASSQEAAPYEQYF	TGCGCCAGCAGCCAAGAAGCTGCCCCCTACGAGCAGTACTTC
TRBJ1-2	.	TRBD1	TRBV4-3	CASSRGQGLSPGGYTF	TGCGCCAGCAGCCGCGGACAGGGATTAAGTCCGGGAGGCTACACCTTC
TRBJ1-2	.	TRBD1	TRBV5-4	CASSLPPAGGSYGYTF	TGTGCCAGCAGCTTGCCCCCCGCAGGGGGCTCGTATGGCTACACCTTC
TRBJ2-7	.	TRBD1	TRBV2	CASKSTGGAYEQYF	TGTGCCAGCAAATCGACAGGGGGCGCGTACGAGCAGTACTTC
TRBJ1-1	.	TRBD1	TRBV29-1	CSVEVGTEGTEAFF	TGCAGCGTTGAAGTCGGGACAGAGGGAACTGAAGCTTTCTTT
TRBJ1-6	.	TRBD1	TRBV6-5	CAGRGDRPYNSPLHF	TGTGCCGGACGCGGGGACAGACCCTATAATTCACCCCTCCACTTT
TRBJ2-7	.	.	TRBV7-6	CASSLDRGAGYEQYF	TGTGCCAGCAGCTTAGATCGGGGGGCTGGGTACGAGCAGTACTTC
TRBJ1-5	few	TRBD1	TRBV29-1	CSVTGGVNQPQHF	TGCAGCGTGACAGGGGGTGTCAATCAGCCCCAGCATTTT
TRBJ2-7	.	TRBD2	TRBV4-1	CASSHLPLGGNEQYF	TGCGCCAGCAGCCACCTTCCGCTGGGGGGGAACGAGCAGTACTTC
TRBJ2-3	.	.	TRBV4-1	CASKPSGSSFTDTQYF	TGCGCCAGCAAACCGAGTGGGAGTTCCTTCACAGATACGCAGTATTTT
TRBJ2-7	.	TRBD1	TRBV28	CASTLGTGRYEQYF	TGTGCCAGCACTCTCGGGACAGGTCGCTACGAGCAGTACTTC
TRBJ1-2	.	.	TRBV6-5	CASSVRAYGYTF	TGTGCCAGCAGCGTGAGGGCCTATGGCTACACCTTC
TRBJ1-5	few	.	TRBV7-9	CASERGGGADQPQHF	TGTGCCAGCGAAAGAGGGGGGGGCGCGGATCAGCCCCAGCATTTT
TRBJ2-5	once	TRBD2	TRBV7-2	CASSPSSGAMETQYF	TGTGCCAGCAGTCCTTCTAGCGGGGCGATGGAGACCCAGTACTTC
TRBJ1-4	few	.	TRBV4-2	CASSQSPQGGEKLFF	TGTGCCAGCAGCCAGTCCCCCCAGGGCGGAGAAAAACTGTTTTTT
TRBJ1-2	.	.	TRBV7-9	CASNNRSLNYGYTF	TGTGCCAGCAATAACAGGAGTCTTAACTATGGCTACACCTTC
TRBJ1-2	.	.	TRBV29-1	CSVGDRANYGYTF	TGCAGCGTTGGTGACAGAGCTAACTATGGCTACACCTTC
TRBJ1-3	once	.	TRBV27	CASSRAGNTIYF	TGTGCCAGCAGCAGGGCTGGAAACACCATATATTTT
TRBJ2-3	once	.	TRBV4-2	CASSQEGGRPTDTQYF	TGTGCCAGCAGCCAAGAGGGGGGGCGCCCCACAGATACGCAGTATTTT
TRBJ2-1	.	TRBD2	TRBV9	CASSVGRPQRGNEQFF	TGTGCCAGCAGCGTAGGGCGTCCCCAGCGGGGGAATGAGCAGTTCTTC
TRBJ1-2	.	.	TRBV19	CASIREGSRNYGYTF	TGTGCCAGTATCAGGGAGGGCTCTCGCAACTATGGCTACACCTTC
TRBJ2-3	.	.	TRBV9	CASSPGDTQYF	TGTGCCAGCAGCCCCGGGGATACGCAGTATTTT
TRBJ2-3	few	TRBD2	TRBV19	CASSLGEGLAGPSTDTQYF	TGTGCCAGTAGTCTGGGGGAAGGACTAGCGGGGCCTAGCACAGATACGCAGTATTTT
TRBJ2-2	once	TRBD1	TRBV30	CAWDRVHGELFF	TGTGCCTGGGACAGGGTGCACGGGGAGCTGTTTTTT
TRBJ2-7	few	TRBD1	TRBV5-4	CASSPGTATLNYEQYF	TGTGCCAGCAGCCCCGGGACAGCAACCCTCAACTACGAGCAGTACTTC
TRBJ2-7	.	.	TRBV15	CATSRVRSYEQYF	TGTGCCACCAGCAGAGTGCGGAGCTACGAGCAGTACTTC
TRBJ2-3	.	.	TRBV15	CATTRDLPDTQYF	TGTGCCACCACCCGGGACTTACCCGATACGCAGTATTTT
TRBJ1-2	.	.	TRBV28	CASSFPGLGPYGYTF	TGTGCCAGCAGCTTCCCGGGACTGGGCCCCTATGGCTACACCTTC
TRBJ1-2	.	.	TRBV2	CASSDGGNYGYTF	TGTGCCAGCAGTGACGGGGGAAACTATGGCTACACCTTC
TRBJ2-1	.	TRBD2	TRBV5-6	CASSTTSVNEQFF	TGTGCCAGCAGCACGACTAGCGTGAATGAGCAGTTCTTC
TRBJ2-1	.	.	TRBV7-9	CASSLAFSGGSIYEQFF	TGTGCCAGCAGCTTAGCTTTTTCGGGGGGCTCAATTTACGAGCAGTTCTTC
TRBJ1-5	few	.	TRBV29-1	CSAALGVNQPQHF	TGCAGCGCTGCGCTGGGCGTAAATCAGCCCCAGCATTTT
TRBJ2-3	.	.	TRBV12-3/TRBV12-4	CASNRGSDTQYF	TGTGCCAGCAATCGCGGGTCAGATACGCAGTATTTT
TRBJ2-1	.	.	TRBV9	CASSSSSYNEQFF	TGTGCCAGCAGCTCTAGCTCCTACAATGAGCAGTTCTTC
TRBJ2-1	few	.	TRBV30	CAWSQAGIGNEQFF	TGTGCCTGGAGTCAGGCGGGAATTGGCAATGAGCAGTTCTTC
TRBJ1-4	.	.	TRBV15	CATSSFQNEKLFF	TGTGCCACCAGCAGTTTCCAGAATGAAAAACTGTTTTTT
TRBJ2-1	.	TRBD1	TRBV19	CASSIPGGLRTHTNEQFF	TGTGCCAGTAGTATTCCAGGGGGCCTACGTACACACACCAATGAGCAGTTCTTC
TRBJ1-2	.	.	TRBV5-1	CASSGSDSTPRGYTF	TGCGCCAGCAGCGGATCCGACAGCACTCCTCGAGGCTACACCTTC
TRBJ2-5	.	.	TRBV7-6	CASSQRTAETQYF	TGTGCCAGCAGCCAGAGGACAGCAGAGACCCAGTACTTC
TRBJ1-1	.	TRBD1	TRBV3-1/TRBV3-2	CASSTNRGREEAFF	TGTGCCAGCAGCACGAACAGGGGGCGGGAGGAAGCTTTCTTT